The entry below gives a single T cell receptor beta chain sequence along with its context. Germline V gives CDR1 MDHEN, CDR2 SYDVKM. CDR3 length equals 13 residues. Trimming took off 5 bases at V and 5 bases at J, with 12 bases between the two ends. This specimen belongs to a study of blood T cell repertoires in COVID-19. At the level of the study: Acute-phase and convalescent COVID-19 samples originated in the United States, Italy and Spain.

Authors' processing steps: Amplification from reference gene primers served as the basis for estimated nucleated cell counts. Profiled with immunoSEQ multiplex PCR; TCRdb holds only in-frame clones, not every one. That table gives V, J and clone size, and the DNA gave D and trimming. The sample has 250,000 or so clones, 70% to 90% seen once; the top ten hold roughly 5.8%. This TCR derives from a man aged 55 to 69 with acute or convalescent COVID-19. Source material: peripheral blood. This rearrangement joins TRBV28 to TRBJ2-5; D is undetermined. DNA of the CDR3: TGTGCCAGCAGTCTGCCGTCTAGGGAGACCCAGTACTTC. This translates into CASSLPSRETQYF. The complete variable domain, with remaining parts taken from reference TRBV28 and TRBJ2-5, reads DVKVTQSSRYLVKRTGEKVFLECVQDMDHENMFWYRQDPGLGLRLIYFSYDVKMKEKGDIPEGYSVSREKKERFSLILESASTNQTSMYLCASSLPSRETQYFGPGTRLLVL.